These T cell receptor beta chains were read from a single sample in a study of vaccination and CD4 T cells after COVID-19. MiXCR, applied by TCRdb to the PCR reads, yields one record per CDR3 protein. The table records roughly 7,000 distinct CDR3 sequences, over 50% of them present only once. No antigen is known for these receptors. Material: CD4+ T cells from blood, cultured in vitro. The receptors come from a human donor in good health. The CDR3 runs from the conserved cysteine through the conserved F or W. Fields, in order: J gene, D gene, V gene, clone size, CDR3 length, CDR3 DNA, CDR3 protein. The D gene is left open where the match is weak. Clone size is given for some rows only: seen once, a few or many times, or a class if the clone is expanded.

>TRBJ2-2|TRBD1|TRBV19|-|13
TGTGCCATCAAAGGGACAGACACCGGGGAGCTGTTTTTT
CAIKGTDTGELFF
>TRBJ1-1|-|TRBV20-1|-|15
TGCAGTGCTAGTATGCCCGGAGGGAGGGCCACTGAAGCTTTCTTT
CSASMPGGRATEAFF
>TRBJ1-5|TRBD1|TRBV19|few|18
TGTGCCAGTAGTACAAGTCCGGGACAGGGCTATAGCAATCAGCCCCAGCATTTT
CASSTSPGQGYSNQPQHF
>TRBJ2-5|TRBD2|TRBV30|-|15
TGTGCCTGGAGTGTACTAGCGGGAGGGGCAGAGACCCAGTACTTC
CAWSVLAGGAETQYF
>TRBJ2-2|-|TRBV7-2|-|14
TGTGCCAGCAGCTTAGAGCCGGGAACCGGGGAGCTGTTTTTT
CASSLEPGTGELFF
>TRBJ1-5|-|TRBV19|-|16
TGTGCCAGTACCAGGCGAACGGGACAAGTCAATCAGCCCCAGCATTTT
CASTRRTGQVNQPQHF
>TRBJ2-5|TRBD2|TRBV6-2/TRBV6-3|-|16
TGTGCCAGCAGAGGGGGGACTAGCGGGGGGCAAGAGACCCAGTACTTC
CASRGGTSGGQETQYF
>TRBJ2-2|-|TRBV5-1|-|15
TGCGCCAGCAGCTTGTCGCATATAAACACCGGGGAGCTGTTTTTT
CASSLSHINTGELFF
>TRBJ1-2|-|TRBV19|-|13
TGTGCCAGTAGTCTTACCCGAGACTATGGCTACACCTTC
CASSLTRDYGYTF
>TRBJ1-5|-|TRBV20-1|-|13
TGCAGTGCTTCGGACAGATTCGATCAGCCCCAGCATTTT
CSASDRFDQPQHF
>TRBJ1-2|-|TRBV27|few|15
TGTGCCAGCAGCCTCACGACCCTCTCAAACTATGGCTACACCTTC
CASSLTTLSNYGYTF
>TRBJ1-5|-|TRBV7-9|few|13
TGTGCCAGCAGCTTAGAGCCCCATCAGCCCCAGCATTTT
CASSLEPHQPQHF
>TRBJ2-2|-|TRBV19|-|13
TGTGCCAGTAGTTCAAGGAACACCGGGGAGCTGTTTTTT
CASSSRNTGELFF
>TRBJ1-5|-|TRBV20-1|-|13
TGCAGTGCTAGGGGCAGGGAGGAACAGCCCCAGCATTTT
CSARGREEQPQHF